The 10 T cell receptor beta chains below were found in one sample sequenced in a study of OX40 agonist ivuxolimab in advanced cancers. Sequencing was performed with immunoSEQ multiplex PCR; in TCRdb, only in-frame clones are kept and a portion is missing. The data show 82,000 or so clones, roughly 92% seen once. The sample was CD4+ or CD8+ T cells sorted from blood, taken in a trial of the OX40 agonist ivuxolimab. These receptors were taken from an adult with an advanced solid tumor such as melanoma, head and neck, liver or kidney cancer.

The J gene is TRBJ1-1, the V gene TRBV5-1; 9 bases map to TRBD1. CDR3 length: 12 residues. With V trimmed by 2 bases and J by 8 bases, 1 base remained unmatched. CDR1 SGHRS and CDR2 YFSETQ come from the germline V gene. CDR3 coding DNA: TGCGCCAGCAGCTTTGGACAGGGGGAAGCTTTCTTT. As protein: CASSFGQGEAFF.

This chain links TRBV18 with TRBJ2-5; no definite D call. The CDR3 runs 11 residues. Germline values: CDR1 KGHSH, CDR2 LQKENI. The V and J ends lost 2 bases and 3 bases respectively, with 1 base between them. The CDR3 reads CASSPKETQYF. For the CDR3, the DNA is TGTGCCAGCTCACCAAAAGAGACCCAGTACTTC.

The CDR3 region is CASSLWTGADTQYF. The CDR3 DNA is TGTGCCAGCAGCTTATGGACGGGCGCAGATACGCAGTATTTT. The V call is TRBV7-6, the J call TRBJ2-3; no reliable D call. Germline values: CDR1 SGHVS, CDR2 FNYEAQ. The CDR3 has 14 residues. V was clipped by 2 bases and J by 4 bases, with 10 bases between them.

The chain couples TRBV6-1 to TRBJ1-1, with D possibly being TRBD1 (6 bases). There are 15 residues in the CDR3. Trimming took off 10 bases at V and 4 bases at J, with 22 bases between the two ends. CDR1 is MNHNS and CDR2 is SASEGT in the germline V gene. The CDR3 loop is CATRLSGGRVTEAFF. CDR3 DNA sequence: TGTGCCACCCGCCTGTCGGGGGGGCGGGTCACTGAAGCTTTCTTT.

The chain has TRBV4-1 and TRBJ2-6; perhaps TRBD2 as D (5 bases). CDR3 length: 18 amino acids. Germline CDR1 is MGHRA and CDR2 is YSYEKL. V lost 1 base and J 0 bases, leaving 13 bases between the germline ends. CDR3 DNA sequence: TGCGCCAGCAGCCAAGTGGCCTCGGGGAACTCTGGGGCCAACGTCCTGACTTTC. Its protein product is CASSQVASGNSGANVLTF.

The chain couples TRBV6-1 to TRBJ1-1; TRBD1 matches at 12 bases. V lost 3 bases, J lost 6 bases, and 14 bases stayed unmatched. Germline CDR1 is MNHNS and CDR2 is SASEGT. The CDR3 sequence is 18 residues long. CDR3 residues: CASSDYLRGQGAFAEAFF. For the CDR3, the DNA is TGTGCCAGCAGTGACTACCTTCGGGGACAGGGGGCCTTCGCTGAAGCTTTCTTT.

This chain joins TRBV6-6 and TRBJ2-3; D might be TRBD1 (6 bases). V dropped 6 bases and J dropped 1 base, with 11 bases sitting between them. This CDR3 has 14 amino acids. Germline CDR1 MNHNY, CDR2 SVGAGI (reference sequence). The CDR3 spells CASSQQGGTDTQYF. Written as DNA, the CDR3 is TGTGCCAGCAGCCAACAGGGAGGCACAGATACGCAGTATTTT.

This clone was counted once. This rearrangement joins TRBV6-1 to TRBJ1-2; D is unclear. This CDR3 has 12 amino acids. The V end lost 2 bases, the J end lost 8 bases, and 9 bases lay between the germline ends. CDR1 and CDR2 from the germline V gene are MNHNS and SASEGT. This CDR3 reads CASSETGFGYTF. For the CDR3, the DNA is TGTGCCAGCAGTGAAACCGGGTTCGGCTACACCTTC.

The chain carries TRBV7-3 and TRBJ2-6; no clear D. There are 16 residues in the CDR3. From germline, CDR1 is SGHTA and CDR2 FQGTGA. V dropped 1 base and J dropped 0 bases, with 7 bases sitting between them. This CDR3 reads CASSLMGISGANVLTF. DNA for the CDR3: TGTGCCAGCAGCTTAATGGGAATCTCTGGGGCCAACGTCCTGACTTTC. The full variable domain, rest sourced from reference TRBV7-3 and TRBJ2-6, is GAGVSQTPSNKVTEKGKYVELRCDPISGHTALYWYRQSLGQGPEFLIYFQGTGAADDSGLPNDRFFAVRPEGSVSTLKIQRTERGDSAVYLCASSLMGISGANVLTFGAGSRLTVL.

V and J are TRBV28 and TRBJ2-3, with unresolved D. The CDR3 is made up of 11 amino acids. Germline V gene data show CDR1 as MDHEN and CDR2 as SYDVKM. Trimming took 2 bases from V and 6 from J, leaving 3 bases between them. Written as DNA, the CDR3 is TGTGCCAGCAGTTTAATGGATACGCAGTATTTT. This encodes CASSLMDTQYF.